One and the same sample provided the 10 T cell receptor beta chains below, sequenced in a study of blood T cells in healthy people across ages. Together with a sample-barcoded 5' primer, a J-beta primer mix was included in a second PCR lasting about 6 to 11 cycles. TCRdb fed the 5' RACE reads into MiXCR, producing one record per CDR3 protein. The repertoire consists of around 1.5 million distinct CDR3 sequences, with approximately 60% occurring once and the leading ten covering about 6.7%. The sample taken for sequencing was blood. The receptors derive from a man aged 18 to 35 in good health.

Here the CDR3 DNA reads TGTGCCAGCAGTTACTCCAGGGACAGGGGGTACTACGAGCAGTACTTC. This translates into CASSYSRDRGYYEQYF. V is TRBV6-2 or TRBV6-3 and J is TRBJ2-7; 11 nucleotides match TRBD1. The V gene's germline CDR1 is MNHEY and CDR2 SVGEGT. J lost 3 bases, V lost 0 bases, and 4 bases had no gene match. This CDR3 comprises 16 residues.

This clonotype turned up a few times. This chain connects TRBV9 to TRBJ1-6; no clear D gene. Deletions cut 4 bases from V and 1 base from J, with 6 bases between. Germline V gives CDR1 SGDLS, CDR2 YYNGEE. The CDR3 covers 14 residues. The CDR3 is CASSPESYNSPLHF. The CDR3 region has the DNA TGTGCCAGCAGCCCCGAGTCCTATAATTCACCCCTCCACTTT. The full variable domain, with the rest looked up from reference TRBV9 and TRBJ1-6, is DSGVTQTPKHLITATGQRVTLRCSPRSGDLSVYWYQQSLDQGLQFLIQYYNGEERAKGNILERFSAQQFPDLHSELNLSSLELGDSALYFCASSPESYNSPLHFGNGTRLTVT.

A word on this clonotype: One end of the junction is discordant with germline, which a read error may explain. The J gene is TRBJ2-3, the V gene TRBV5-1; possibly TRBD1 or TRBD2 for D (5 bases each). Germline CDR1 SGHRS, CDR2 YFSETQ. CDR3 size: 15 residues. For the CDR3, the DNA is TGTGCCAGCAGCTCCCCGGGACCCCGCACAGATACGCAGTATTTT. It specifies CASSSPGPRTDTQYF.

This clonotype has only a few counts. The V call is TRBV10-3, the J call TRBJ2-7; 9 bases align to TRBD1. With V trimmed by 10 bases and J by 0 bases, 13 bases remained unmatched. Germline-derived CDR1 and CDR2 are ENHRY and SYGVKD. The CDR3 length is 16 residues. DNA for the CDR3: TGTGCCAGATTGTCCGGGACAGGGTATTTCTCCTACGAGCAGTACTTC. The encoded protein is CARLSGTGYFSYEQYF.

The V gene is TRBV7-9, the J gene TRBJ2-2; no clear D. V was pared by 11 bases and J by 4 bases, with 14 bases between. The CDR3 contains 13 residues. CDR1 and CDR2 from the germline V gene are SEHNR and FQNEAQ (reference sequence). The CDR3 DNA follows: TGTGCCGGCCGCCCCAGGTCCACCGGGGAGCTGTTTTTT. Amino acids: CAGRPRSTGELFF. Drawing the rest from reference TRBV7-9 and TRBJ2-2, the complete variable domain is DTGVSQNPRHKITKRGQNVTFRCDPISEHNRLYWYRQTLGQGPEFLTYFQNEAQLEKSRLLSDRFSAERPKGSFSTLEIQRTEQGDSAMYLCAGRPRSTGELFFGEGSRLTVL.

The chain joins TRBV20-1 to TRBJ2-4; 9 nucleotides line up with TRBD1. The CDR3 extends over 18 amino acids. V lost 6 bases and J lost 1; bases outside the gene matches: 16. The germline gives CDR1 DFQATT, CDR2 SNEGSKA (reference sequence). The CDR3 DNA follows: TGCAGTGCCGAGTCGGGACAGGGAGTTGTACGCGCCAAAAACATTCAGTACTTC. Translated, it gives CSAESGQGVVRAKNIQYF.

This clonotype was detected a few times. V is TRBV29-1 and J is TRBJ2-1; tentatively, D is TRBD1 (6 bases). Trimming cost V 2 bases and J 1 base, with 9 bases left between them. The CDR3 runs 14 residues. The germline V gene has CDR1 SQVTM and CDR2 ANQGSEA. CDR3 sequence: CSVESGESYNEQFF. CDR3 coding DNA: TGCAGCGTTGAATCAGGGGAGTCCTACAATGAGCAGTTCTTC.

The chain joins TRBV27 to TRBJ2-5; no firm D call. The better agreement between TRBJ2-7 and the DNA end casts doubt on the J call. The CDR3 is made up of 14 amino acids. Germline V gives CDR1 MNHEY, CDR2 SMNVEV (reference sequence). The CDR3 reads CASSSAAKYYEQYF. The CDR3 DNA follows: TGTGCCAGCAGCTCCGCAGCAAAATACTACGAGCAGTACTTC.

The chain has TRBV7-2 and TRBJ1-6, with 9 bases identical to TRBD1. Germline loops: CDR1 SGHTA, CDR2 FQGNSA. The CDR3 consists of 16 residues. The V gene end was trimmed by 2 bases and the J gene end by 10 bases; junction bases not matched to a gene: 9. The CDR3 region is CASSLPGQGLGSPLHF. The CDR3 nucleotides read TGTGCCAGCAGCTTACCGGGACAGGGACTAGGCTCACCCCTCCACTTT.

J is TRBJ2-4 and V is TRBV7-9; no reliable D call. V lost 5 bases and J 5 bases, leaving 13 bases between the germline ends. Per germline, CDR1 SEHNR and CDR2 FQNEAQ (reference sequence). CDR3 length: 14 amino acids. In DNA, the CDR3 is TGTGCCAGCAGCGAAGTAAACCCCCAAAACATTCAGTACTTC. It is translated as CASSEVNPQNIQYF.